One and the same sample provided the 5 T cell receptor beta chains below, sequenced in a study of blood T cell repertoires in COVID-19. Method: immunoSEQ multiplex PCR; TCRdb's copy keeps in-frame clones and lacks some. Of about 150,000 clones in the sample, approximately 88% were seen once. Specimen: peripheral blood. The receptors derive from a man aged 60 to 69 with acute or convalescent COVID-19.

V is TRBV7-2 and J is TRBJ2-5, with 14 positions matching TRBD2. V lost 3 bases to trimming and J lost 7 bases; unmatched junction nucleotides: 7. The CDR3 sequence is 16 residues long. CDR1 is SGHTA, CDR2 FQGNSA, per germline. CDR3 region: CASSFPGTSGRGTQYF. In DNA form, the CDR3 reads TGTGCCAGCAGCTTTCCTGGGACTAGCGGGAGAGGGACCCAGTACTTC.

The sample holds one count of this clone. The chain couples TRBV7-2 to TRBJ1-3; a weak D match, TRBD1 (5 bases). The CDR3 totals 15 residues. Trimming stripped 8 bases from V and 0 bases from J, with 14 bases between. Germline CDR1 SGHTA, CDR2 FQGNSA. CDR3 region: CASQDGGPSGNTIYF. The CDR3 DNA sequence: TGTGCCAGCCAAGACGGGGGACCCTCTGGAAACACCATATATTTT.

This chain links TRBV5-1 with TRBJ1-1, with 9 bases identical to TRBD1. Trimming took 3 bases from V and 5 from J; bases not matched to a gene: 8. This CDR3 is 15 amino acids long. Germline V gene data show CDR1 as SGHRS and CDR2 as YFSETQ. The CDR3 DNA reads TGCGCCAGCAGCTCACAGGGGGCGGATACGACTGAAGCTTTCTTT. Translated: CASSSQGADTTEAFF.

The V and J genes are TRBV18 and TRBJ1-4; 9 bases align to TRBD1. The CDR3 covers 17 residues. The V gene's germline CDR1 is KGHSH and CDR2 LQKENI. With 3 bases clipped from V and 2 bases from J, the junction kept 7 bases outside the gene matches. DNA for the CDR3: TGTGCCAGCTCACCGACAGGGGGACCCACCACTAATGAAAAACTGTTTTTT. Encoded protein: CASSPTGGPTTNEKLFF.

This chain uses TRBV5-1 with TRBJ1-2, with 7 positions matching TRBD1. The CDR3 length is 16 residues. Germline V gives CDR1 SGHRS, CDR2 YFSETQ. Germline trimming cut 1 base from V and 0 bases from J; bases unmatched to any gene: 6. The CDR3 protein is CASSLWAGQANYGYTF. The CDR3, as DNA: TGCGCCAGCAGCTTGTGGGCAGGACAGGCTAACTATGGCTACACCTTC.